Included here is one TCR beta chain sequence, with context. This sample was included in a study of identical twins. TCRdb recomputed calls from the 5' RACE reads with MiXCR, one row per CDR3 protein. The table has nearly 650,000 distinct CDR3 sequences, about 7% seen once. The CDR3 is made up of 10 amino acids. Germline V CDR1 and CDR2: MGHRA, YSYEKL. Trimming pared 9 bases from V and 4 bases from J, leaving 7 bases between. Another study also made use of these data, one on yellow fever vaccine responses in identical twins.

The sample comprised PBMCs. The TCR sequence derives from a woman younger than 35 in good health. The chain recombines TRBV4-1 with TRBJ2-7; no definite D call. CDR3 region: CARIRYEQYF. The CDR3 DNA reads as TGCGCCAGGATAAGGTACGAGCAGTACTTC.